The 5 T cell receptor beta chains in this list originate from one sample, sequenced in a study of CXCR3-negative and CXCR3-positive naive CD8 T cells (dated by TCRdb to the late 2010s). TCRdb lists the instrument as NextSeq 550. The Human TCR Profiling Kit (MiLaboratory) was used to make UMI-labeled 5' RACE TRB cDNA libraries. TCRdb reprocessed the reads and provides one entry for every CDR3 protein sequence; no DNA is given. The sample's records list under 85,000 distinct CDR3 sequences. The top ten constitute roughly 1.4% of the sample. The sample comprised naive CXCR3- CD8+ T cells from blood. The cell subset or site label on this specimen signifies: CD45RO-CCR7+CD27+CD95- naive CD8+ T cells lacking CXCR3 (TNR3-). The receptor source for this set is a human donor in good health. Some clones in this sample may be carry-over from other donors' samples.

This sequence joins TRBV19 and TRBJ2-2; TCRdb names TRBD1, which stays unverified in the absence of DNA. CDR1 is LNHDA, CDR2 SQIVND, per germline (reference sequence). This CDR3 spans 15 amino acids. This CDR3 reads CASSIHRVDTGELFF.

The rearrangement joins TRBV15 to TRBJ1-4; TCRdb picks TRBD1, but there is no DNA to check that call. This CDR3 has 16 residues. The germline V gene has CDR1 LNHNV and CDR2 YYDKDF (reference sequence). The CDR3: CATTVGGGKGNEKLFF.

The chain uses TRBV27 and TRBJ1-5; TCRdb calls TRBD1, which cannot be checked without DNA. The germline gives CDR1 MNHEY, CDR2 SMNVEV (reference sequence). CDR3 length: 15 residues. The CDR3 sequence is CASSPQGSGNQPQHF.

The rearrangement joins TRBV29-1 to TRBJ1-1. The V gene's germline CDR1 is SQVTM and CDR2 ANQGSEA. The CDR3 has 12 residues. This chain's CDR3 is CSVEDGHTEAFF.

V gene TRBV7-2 combines with J gene TRBJ2-3. The CDR3 runs 16 residues. Germline V gives CDR1 SGHTA, CDR2 FQGNSA. The CDR3 spells CASSFSSVADTDTQYF. The full variable domain, its missing parts supplied by reference TRBV7-2 and TRBJ2-3, is GAGVSQSPSNKVTEKGKDVELRCDPISGHTALYWYRQSLGQGLEFLIYFQGNSAPDKSGLPSDRFSAERTGGSVSTLTIQRTQQEDSAVYLCASSFSSVADTDTQYFGPGTRLTVL.